The clone carrying this T cell receptor beta chain is categorized as medium-sized. Its antigen is currently unknown. This specimen comes from a study of vaccination and CD4 T cells after COVID-19. Study at large: For control cultures, the treatment was a CEFX pool, an HIV-1 Nef pool, or no peptide.

The Oncomine TCR Beta short-read assay sequenced DNA from cultured CD4+ T cells. Using its own MiXCR run on the PCR reads, TCRdb lists one record per CDR3 protein. The sample holds several thousand distinct CDR3 sequences; roughly a sixth are singletons and the top ten take under 25%. There are 16 residues in the CDR3. Trimming took 3 bases from V and 4 from J, leaving 16 bases between them. Germline CDR1 SEHNR, CDR2 FQNEAQ (reference sequence). Treatment in this sample: roughly 10-day PBMC culture with coronavirus spike peptide pools or control peptides (ViraFEST assay). The material sequenced was CD4+ T cells from blood, cultured in vitro. The genes are TRBV7-9 and TRBJ1-3; D uncertain. The sequence derives from a human donor who had recovered from COVID-19. CDR3 in DNA: TGTGCCAGCAGCTTTGACGTAGGGCCATCCGGAAACACCATATATTTT. Amino acid sequence: CASSFDVGPSGNTIYF.